This entry describes one T cell receptor beta chain. Its specificity is unknown. This specimen comes from a study of OX40 agonist ivuxolimab in advanced cancers. Whole-study results and caveats: By week 6 at 0.1 to 3.0 mg/kg, blood CD4+ and CD8+ T cells had expanded clonally.

TCRdb keeps only in-frame clones here, not all; method: immunoSEQ multiplex PCR. The repertoire consists of some 35,000 clones, with over 75% occurring once and the leading ten covering around 25%. This receptor was identified in an adult with an advanced solid tumor such as melanoma, head and neck, liver or kidney cancer. The sequences come from CD4+ or CD8+ T cells sorted from blood, collected in a trial of the OX40 agonist ivuxolimab.

This CDR3 reads CASSSADVPQSRANVLTF. Here the CDR3 DNA reads TGTGCCAGCAGCAGTGCAGATGTGCCACAAAGTCGGGCCAACGTCCTGACTTTC. The rearrangement links TRBV7-7 to TRBJ2-6; no reliable D call. Deletions cut 5 bases from V and 5 bases from J, with 22 bases between. Per germline, CDR1 SSHAT and CDR2 FNYEAQ (reference sequence). This CDR3 has 18 residues.